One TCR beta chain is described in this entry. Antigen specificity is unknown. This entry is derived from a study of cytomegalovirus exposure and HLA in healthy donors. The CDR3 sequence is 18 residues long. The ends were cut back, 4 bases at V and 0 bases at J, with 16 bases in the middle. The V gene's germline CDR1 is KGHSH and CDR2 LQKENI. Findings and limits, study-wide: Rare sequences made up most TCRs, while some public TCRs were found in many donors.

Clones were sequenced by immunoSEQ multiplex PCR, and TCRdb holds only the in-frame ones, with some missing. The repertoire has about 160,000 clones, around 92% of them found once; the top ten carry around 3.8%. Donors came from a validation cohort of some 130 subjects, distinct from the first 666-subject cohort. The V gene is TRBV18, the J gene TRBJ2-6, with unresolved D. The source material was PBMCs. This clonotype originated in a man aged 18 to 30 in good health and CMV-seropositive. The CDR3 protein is CASSHGETVYSGANVLTF. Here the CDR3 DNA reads TGTGCCAGCTCACACGGAGAGACGGTGTACTCTGGGGCCAACGTCCTGACTTTC.